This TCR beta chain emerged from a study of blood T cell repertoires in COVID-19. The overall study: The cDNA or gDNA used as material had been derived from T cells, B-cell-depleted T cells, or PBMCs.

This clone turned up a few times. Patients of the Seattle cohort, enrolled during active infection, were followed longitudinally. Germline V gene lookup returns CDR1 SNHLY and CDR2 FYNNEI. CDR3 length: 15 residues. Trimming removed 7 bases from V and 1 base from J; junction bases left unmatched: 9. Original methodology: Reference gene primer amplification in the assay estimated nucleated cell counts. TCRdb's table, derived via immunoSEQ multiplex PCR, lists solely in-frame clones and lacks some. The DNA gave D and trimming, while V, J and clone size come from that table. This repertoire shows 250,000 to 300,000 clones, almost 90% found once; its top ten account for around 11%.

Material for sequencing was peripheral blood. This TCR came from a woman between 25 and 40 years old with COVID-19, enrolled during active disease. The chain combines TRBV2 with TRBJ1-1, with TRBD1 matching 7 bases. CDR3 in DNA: TGTGCCAGCAACTCGGGACAGTCCAAGAACACTGAAGCTTTCTTT. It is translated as CASNSGQSKNTEAFF.